Below are 20 T cell receptor beta chains sequenced from a single sample in a study of radiation and T cells in renal cell carcinoma. Time point in this sample: blood 2 weeks post-SBRT. Documented treatment: 15 Gy SBRT to primary tumor, nephrectomy 4 weeks later. Profiling relied on immunoSEQ multiplex PCR, and the TCRdb table lists in-frame clones only, not all of them. The sample has roughly 130,000 clones; about 81% are singletons. The material was blood, obtained from a patient whose treatment included radiotherapy and nephrectomy. These receptors originate from an older woman with renal cell carcinoma.

The chain links TRBV6-6 to TRBJ2-6; D is undetermined. The CDR3 has 15 residues. Trimming left V 6 bases short and J 0 bases short, with 9 bases between. CDR1 and CDR2 from the germline V gene are MNHNY and SVGAGI (reference sequence). The CDR3 protein is CASSPWASGANVLTF. CDR3 nucleotide sequence: TGTGCCAGCAGCCCCTGGGCCTCTGGGGCCAACGTCCTGACTTTC.

This sequence joins TRBV28 and TRBJ2-7; 8 bases line up with TRBD1. The CDR3 extends over 14 amino acids. CDR1 and CDR2 (germline): MDHEN, SYDVKM. V lost 5 bases to trimming and J lost 2 bases; unmatched junction nucleotides: 5. CDR3 in DNA: TGTGCCAGCAGTCCTTTACAGGGGGCCTACGAGCAGTACTTC. It is translated as CASSPLQGAYEQYF.

The chain links TRBV2 to TRBJ2-1, with D hard to call. CDR3 length: 11 residues. CDR1 SNHLY and CDR2 FYNNEI come from the germline V gene. V was pared by 4 bases and J by 5 bases, with 3 bases between. CDR3 sequence reads: CASSGNNEQFF. The DNA of the CDR3 is TGTGCCAGCAGTGGGAACAATGAGCAGTTCTTC.

This chain uses TRBV2 with TRBJ1-6; tentative D call: TRBD1 (5 bases). The germline V gene encodes CDR1 SNHLY and CDR2 FYNNEI. V dropped 11 bases and J dropped 9 bases, with 17 bases sitting between them. This CDR3 has 13 residues. CDR3 residues: CAGGTSLGSPLHF. The CDR3 bases are TGTGCCGGCGGGACCTCTTTGGGTTCACCCCTCCACTTT.

This clone was observed a handful of times. The rearrangement joins TRBV5-1 to TRBJ1-1, with 9 nucleotides matching TRBD1. CDR1 and CDR2 (germline): SGHRS, YFSETQ. J gave up 4 bases and V 0 bases, and 7 bases lay outside the gene matches. This CDR3 is built from 16 residues. CDR3 DNA sequence: TGCGCCAGCAGCTTGGCCGAGGCGGGACAGGGCACTGAAGCTTTCTTT. As protein: CASSLAEAGQGTEAFF.

Only a few counts were recorded for this clone. This chain uses TRBV5-1 with TRBJ1-1, with 9 positions matching TRBD1. After removal of 3 bases from V and 4 bases from J, the junction contained 7 bases not matched to a gene. The CDR3 length is 15 residues. Germline CDR1 is SGHRS and CDR2 is YFSETQ. In nucleotides, the CDR3 is TGCGCCAGCAGCTCGAGAACAGGGGGCGGCACTGAAGCTTTCTTT. Protein: CASSSRTGGGTEAFF.

The chain employs TRBV19 and TRBJ1-3; D is unclear. Trimming removed 8 bases at V and 2 bases at J, with 13 bases between. Germline V gene data show CDR1 as LNHDA and CDR2 as SQIVND (reference sequence). The CDR3 covers 14 residues. The CDR3 bases are TGTGCCAGTCATCGCGGAAGCACTGGAAACACCATATATTTT. Amino acids: CASHRGSTGNTIYF.

This chain joins TRBV10-3 and TRBJ2-5, with D possibly matching TRBD1 (5 bases). V lost 10 bases and J lost 5, with 14 bases in between. This CDR3 has 12 residues. Germline loops: CDR1 ENHRY, CDR2 SYGVKD. DNA of the CDR3: TGTGCCACCCTCACCCCAGGGGAGACCCAGTACTTC. This sequence encodes CATLTPGETQYF.

This chain links TRBV4-3 with TRBJ2-3; D might be TRBD1 or TRBD2, each matching 6 bases. V lost 0 bases, J lost 0 bases, and 13 bases lay in between. This CDR3 region has 17 residues. Germline V CDR1 and CDR2: LGHNA, YSLEER. The CDR3 loop reads CASSQDVRGLSTDTQYF. CDR3 in DNA: TGCGCCAGCAGCCAAGATGTCCGGGGGCTTAGCACAGATACGCAGTATTTT.

The rearrangement uses TRBV7-2 and TRBJ1-5; D perhaps matches TRBD1 (6 bases). Trimming took off 2 bases at V and 7 bases at J, with 15 bases between the two ends. The CDR3 has 15 amino acids. Germline V gene lookup returns CDR1 SGHTA and CDR2 FQGNSA. The CDR3 bases are TGTGCCAGCAGCTTAAATGGGGGCGCGGGACAGCCCCAGCATTTT. Its protein is CASSLNGGAGQPQHF.

The chain is built from TRBV6-6 and TRBJ1-1; no reliable D call. CDR1 and CDR2 (germline): MNHNY, SVGAGI (reference sequence). V dropped 3 bases and J dropped 3 bases, with 5 bases sitting between them. The CDR3 runs to 12 residues. CDR3 sequence reads: CASSYTDTEAFF. CDR3 DNA: TGTGCCAGCAGTTATACGGACACTGAAGCTTTCTTT.

The chain links TRBV10-3 to TRBJ1-5, with TRBD1 matching 9 bases. V shed 5 bases, J shed 6 bases, and the junction held 5 bases outside the gene matches. The germline CDR1 and CDR2 sequences are ENHRY and SYGVKD. CDR3 length: 14 amino acids. The CDR3 loop is CAISRDREGQPQHF. CDR3 sequence (DNA): TGTGCCATCAGTCGGGACAGGGAGGGTCAGCCCCAGCATTTT.

The chain carries TRBV27 and TRBJ2-5; D unclear. This CDR3 is 9 amino acids long. Trimming left V 9 bases short and J 2 bases short, with 1 base between. Germline values: CDR1 MNHEY, CDR2 SMNVEV (reference sequence). Here the CDR3 reads CASQETQYF. The CDR3 bases are TGTGCCAGTCAAGAGACCCAGTACTTC.

This clone has a handful of counts. The chain combines TRBV9 with TRBJ2-2; 9 bases fit TRBD2. The ends lost 0 bases at V and 6 bases at J; junction bases unmatched: 3. Germline CDR1 reads SGDLS; CDR2 reads YYNGEE. CDR3 length: 15 residues. DNA for the CDR3: TGTGCCAGCAGCGTAGACGGACTAGCGCCCGGGGAGCTGTTTTTT. Protein sequence: CASSVDGLAPGELFF.

V and J are TRBV2 and TRBJ1-5, with D unclear. The CDR3 contains 15 residues. Per germline, CDR1 SNHLY and CDR2 FYNNEI. The V and J ends lost 4 bases and 1 base respectively, with 11 bases between them. Here the CDR3 reads CASSGGLESNQPQHF. As DNA, the CDR3 is TGTGCCAGCAGTGGAGGGTTGGAGAGCAATCAGCCCCAGCATTTT. Filled out from reference TRBV2 and TRBJ1-5, the complete variable domain reads EPEVTQTPSHQVTQMGQEVILRCVPISNHLYFYWYRQILGQKVEFLVSFYNNEISEKSEIFDDQFSVERPDGSNFTLKIRSTKLEDSAMYFCASSGGLESNQPQHFGDGTRLSIL.

The genes are TRBV14 and TRBJ2-2; D gene uncertain. The ends were cut back, 1 base at V and 4 bases at J, with 4 bases in the middle. Germline loops: CDR1 SGHDN, CDR2 FVKESK. The CDR3 is 13 amino acids. The CDR3 is CASSQASTGELFF. The DNA of the CDR3 is TGTGCCAGCAGCCAAGCCAGCACCGGGGAGCTGTTTTTT.

The chain combines TRBV5-1 with TRBJ2-7; weak D call: TRBD1 (5 bases). The V gene lost 0 bases and the J gene lost 2 bases, with 15 bases spanning the gap. The germline CDR1 and CDR2 sequences are SGHRS and YFSETQ. This CDR3 has 16 amino acids. The DNA for the CDR3 is TGCGCCAGCAGCTTGGGGTTGGCAGGGATCCCCTACGAGCAGTACTTC. Translated, it gives CASSLGLAGIPYEQYF.

In its sample, this clone was seen once. The rearrangement uses TRBV5-1 and TRBJ2-1; 9 nucleotides line up with TRBD2. Germline-derived CDR1 and CDR2 are SGHRS and YFSETQ. The CDR3 has 15 amino acids. V shed 0 bases, J shed 5 bases, and the junction held 3 bases outside the gene matches. CDR3 nucleotide sequence: TGCGCCAGCAGCTTGGGCGGGACTAGCAACAATGAGCAGTTCTTC. Translating it yields CASSLGGTSNNEQFF.

V gene TRBV14 combines with J gene TRBJ2-6; D remains ambiguous. This CDR3 has 16 residues. Germline V CDR1 and CDR2: SGHDN, FVKESK. The germline V and J ends were trimmed by 6 bases and 2 bases, with 14 bases remaining between them. The CDR3 DNA is TGTGCCAGCAGACAGTCGGGTCTTGCTGGGGCCAACGTCCTGACTTTC. Its protein is CASRQSGLAGANVLTF.

With regard to this clone: The sample has other DNA sequences that encode this CDR3 too. The chain carries TRBV28 and TRBJ1-5; tentative D call: TRBD1 (5 bases). The CDR3 covers 14 residues. V gave up 2 bases and J gave up 1 base, with 6 bases separating them. Germline lookup yields CDR1 MDHEN and CDR2 SYDVKM. Here the CDR3 reads CASSLGGSNQPQHF. In nucleotides, the CDR3 is TGTGCCAGCAGTTTAGGGGGAAGCAATCAGCCCCAGCATTTT.